This T cell receptor beta chain came from a study of blood T cell repertoires in COVID-19. Study overall: The United States, Italy and Spain supplied acute and convalescent COVID-19 samples. In each case, the material was cDNA or gDNA derived from T cells, B-cell-depleted T cells, or PBMCs.

This CDR3 comprises 12 residues. Trimming took off 4 bases at V and 4 bases at J, with 7 bases between the two ends. Germline CDR1 reads LGHNA; CDR2 reads YNFKEQ. Authors' methods: Nucleated cell counts were estimated from reference gene primer amplification. The data were produced by immunoSEQ multiplex PCR, yet TCRdb's version contains in-frame clones alone and is incomplete. The V and J calls and the clone size are those of that table, but D and trimming were determined from the DNA. The table has 210,000 or so clones, roughly 73% seen once; the top ten hold about 2.8%. What was sequenced was peripheral blood. The source of this sequence is a woman aged 80 or over with active or convalescent COVID-19. The V call is TRBV4-2, the J call TRBJ1-2; D is perhaps TRBD1 (5 bases). The CDR3 DNA reads TGTGCCAGCAGCCGAACAGGCTATGGCTACACCTTC. It translates to CASSRTGYGYTF.